Listed here are 17 T cell receptor beta chains from one sample, sequenced in a study of high-grade serous ovarian cancer treatment subgroups. The tumor samples were collected prior to definitive surgery or chemotherapy. Profiling relied on immunoSEQ multiplex PCR, and the TCRdb table lists in-frame clones only, not all of them. The table records 3,900 or so clones, 70% to 75% of them present only once. Sequencing input: tumor tissue. Every receptor here comes from a human donor with high-grade serous ovarian cancer.

The V call is TRBV30, the J call TRBJ2-7, with D perhaps matching TRBD2 (6 bases). Germline V CDR1 and CDR2: GTSNPN, SVGIG (reference sequence). V was clipped by 4 bases and J by 0 bases, with 10 bases between them. CDR3 length: 13 residues. CDR3 region: CAWNGGSSYEQYF. For the CDR3, the DNA is TGTGCCTGGAATGGGGGGAGCTCCTACGAGCAGTACTTC.

The chain links TRBV2 to TRBJ1-3; unclear D gene. Germline assignment: CDR1 SNHLY and CDR2 FYNNEI. V gave up 3 bases and J gave up 4 bases, with 13 bases separating them. CDR3 size: 15 residues. The CDR3 sequence: CASSDGGLGGNTIYF. The CDR3 DNA sequence: TGTGCCAGCAGTGATGGAGGGCTCGGGGGAAACACCATATATTTT.

This chain links TRBV5-5 with TRBJ1-1, with 7 bases fitting TRBD1. In germline, CDR1 is SGHKS, CDR2 YYEKEE (reference sequence). This CDR3 has 15 amino acids. Unmatched junction bases numbered 7, after V lost 5 bases and J lost 0 bases. The chain's CDR3 is CASSRQGAMNTEAFF. CDR3 coding DNA: TGTGCCAGCAGTCGACAGGGCGCCATGAACACTGAAGCTTTCTTT. Variable domain in full (rest from reference TRBV5-5 and TRBJ1-1): DAGVTQSPTHLIKTRGQQVTLRCSPISGHKSVSWYQQVLGQGPQFIFQYYEKEERGRGNFPDRFSARQFPNYSSELNVNALLLGDSALYLCASSRQGAMNTEAFFGQGTRLTVV.

The chain is built from TRBV19 and TRBJ1-4; tentative D call: TRBD1 (5 bases). The CDR3 is made up of 16 amino acids. Trimming took 9 bases from V and 3 from J, leaving 20 bases between them. CDR1 is LNHDA and CDR2 is SQIVND in the germline V gene (reference sequence). The CDR3 protein is CASKEPSGSANEKLFF. In DNA form, the CDR3 reads TGTGCCAGCAAAGAACCCTCAGGGTCGGCTAATGAAAAACTGTTTTTT.

This rearrangement joins TRBV21-1 to TRBJ1-5; the table calls TRBD1, which could not be checked here. TRBV21-1 is recorded as a pseudogene. The CDR3 length is 18 residues. CDR3 loop: CASSAHFETGYSNQPQHF. CDR3 sequence (DNA): TGTGCCAGCAGCGCCCACTTTGAAACAGGTTATAGCAATCAGCCCCAGCATTTT.

The V call is TRBV4-1, the J call TRBJ1-6, with 9 bases identical to TRBD1. The germline gives CDR1 MGHRA, CDR2 YSYEKL. The CDR3 is made up of 14 amino acids. V lost 3 bases and J lost 9; bases outside the gene matches: 3. CDR3 sequence: CASSQGTGTSPLHF. The DNA of the CDR3 is TGCGCCAGCAGCCAGGGGACAGGGACTTCACCCCTCCACTTT.

The V gene is TRBV2, the J gene TRBJ2-7; 9 bases are shared with TRBD1. CDR1 is SNHLY and CDR2 is FYNNEI in the germline V gene. This CDR3 is built from 14 residues. The J segment lost 2 bases and the V segment lost 7 bases, leaving 6 bases of the junction unmatched. The chain's CDR3 is CASNKGTGTYEQYF. The CDR3, as DNA: TGTGCCAGCAACAAAGGGACAGGGACCTACGAGCAGTACTTC.

The chain uses TRBV27 and TRBJ2-7; a weak D match, TRBD2 (7 bases). The CDR3 loop spans 14 amino acids. The germline V and J ends were trimmed by 8 bases and 6 bases, with 20 bases remaining between them. The V gene's germline CDR1 is MNHEY and CDR2 SMNVEV (reference sequence). CDR3 loop: CASSPTRGGGEQYF. CDR3 DNA sequence: TGTGCCAGCTCACCAACTAGGGGGGGTGGCGAGCAGTACTTC.

This chain uses TRBV15 with TRBJ2-5, with 9 bases fitting TRBD2. The CDR3 runs 17 residues. Germline trimming cut 5 bases from V and 5 bases from J; bases unmatched to any gene: 15. Germline CDR1 LNHNV, CDR2 YYDKDF (reference sequence). For the CDR3, the DNA is TGTGCCACCAGCGCCGCGCCGGGCGGGGGGGCGGGCGAGACCCAGTACTTC. Its translation is CATSAAPGGGAGETQYF. The variable domain in full, with the rest retrieved from reference TRBV15 and TRBJ2-5, is DAMVIQNPRYQVTQFGKPVTLSCSQTLNHNVMYWYQQKSSQAPKLLFHYYDKDFNNEADTPDNFQSRRPNTSFCFLDIRSPGLGDTAMYLCATSAAPGGGAGETQYFGPGTRLLVL.

CDR3 in amino acids: CAWSITRVGNGYTF. The DNA of the CDR3 is TGTGCCTGGAGTATCACCCGGGTTGGGAATGGCTACACCTTC. J is TRBJ1-2 and V is TRBV30; no reliable D call. This CDR3 spans 14 amino acids. Between the trimmed V and J ends, which lost 2 bases and 6 bases, there was a span of 16 bases. Germline CDR1 is GTSNPN and CDR2 is SVGIG (reference sequence).

The J gene is TRBJ1-1, the V gene TRBV7-8, with D maybe TRBD1 (6 bases). V was trimmed by 1 base and J by 6 bases, leaving 15 bases between them. There are 15 residues in the CDR3. Germline loops: CDR1 SGHVS, CDR2 FQNEAQ. This CDR3 reads CASSLGGGGISEAFF. The CDR3 nucleotides are TGTGCCAGCAGCTTAGGAGGGGGGGGGATCTCTGAAGCTTTCTTT.

A few counts support this clone. V and J are TRBV2 and TRBJ1-6, with D unresolved. With 6 bases removed from V and 4 bases from J, the gap between germline ends came to 10 bases. The CDR3 is 14 amino acids. CDR1 and CDR2 (germline): SNHLY, FYNNEI. This CDR3 reads CASSGADYNSPLHF. The CDR3 DNA reads TGTGCCAGCAGCGGAGCTGATTATAATTCACCCCTCCACTTT.

The chain uses TRBV27 and TRBJ2-5, with D possibly being TRBD1 or TRBD2 (5 bases each). The CDR3 covers 14 residues. Per the germline V gene, CDR1 is MNHEY and CDR2 is SMNVEV (reference sequence). V was pared by 5 bases and J by 3 bases, with 13 bases between. The CDR3 coding sequence is TGTGCCAGCAGTAGCCGGGACGGGGAAGAGACCCAGTACTTC. It codes for CASSSRDGEETQYF.

Of note for this clone: The junction departs from the called germline gene at one end, perhaps through a read error. The chain carries TRBV4-3 and TRBJ2-3; 9 bases are a match to TRBD1. CDR1 and CDR2 (germline): LGHNA, YSLEER. This CDR3 has 16 residues. CDR3 amino acids: CASSEDVGQGSDTQYF. As DNA, the CDR3 is TGCGCCAGCAGCGAAGATGTCGGACAGGGGTCAGATACGCAGTATTTT.

The V gene is TRBV10-3, the J gene TRBJ1-1, with D hard to call. This CDR3 comprises 13 residues. Germline lookup yields CDR1 ENHRY and CDR2 SYGVKD. V was clipped by 8 bases and J by 2 bases, with 12 bases between them. This chain's CDR3 is CAISYSDNTEAFF. CDR3 bases: TGTGCCATCTCTTATTCGGATAACACTGAAGCTTTCTTT.

This CDR3 reads CASSLQGYQPQHF. CDR3 bases: TGTGCCAGCTCCCTCCAGGGTTATCAGCCCCAGCATTTT. The rearrangement joins TRBV2 to TRBJ1-5; tentative D call: TRBD1 (5 bases). From germline, CDR1 is SNHLY and CDR2 FYNNEI. This CDR3 contains 13 residues. Trimming pared 8 bases from V and 5 bases from J, leaving 13 bases between.

This clone has just one count. The CDR3 DNA follows: TGTGCCAGTAGTCGGCCGGGACTAGCGGGGGGGCAAGGAGATACGCAGTATTTT. Translating it yields CASSRPGLAGGQGDTQYF. V is TRBV19 and J is TRBJ2-3; TRBD2 agrees at 16 bases. The CDR3 is 18 amino acids. Germline CDR1 LNHDA, CDR2 SQIVND (reference sequence). The trim removed 5 bases at V and 5 bases at J, leaving 10 bases unmatched.